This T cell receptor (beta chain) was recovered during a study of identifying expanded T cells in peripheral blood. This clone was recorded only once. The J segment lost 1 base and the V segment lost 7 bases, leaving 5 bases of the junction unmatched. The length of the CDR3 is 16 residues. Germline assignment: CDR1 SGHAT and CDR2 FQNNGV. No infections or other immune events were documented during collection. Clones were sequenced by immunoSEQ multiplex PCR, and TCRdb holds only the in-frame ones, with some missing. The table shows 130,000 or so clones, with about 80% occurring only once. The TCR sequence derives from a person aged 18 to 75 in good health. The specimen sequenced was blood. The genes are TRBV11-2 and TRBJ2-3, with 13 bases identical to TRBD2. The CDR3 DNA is TGTGCCAGCAAAAAGACTAGCGGGGGGCGCACAGATACGCAGTATTTT. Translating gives CASKKTSGGRTDTQYF.